This T cell receptor beta chain is drawn from a study of OX40 agonist ivuxolimab in advanced cancers. Study in general: Therapy given before enrollment (anti-PD-1, anti-PD-L1 or anti-CTLA-4) was allowed, and roughly 42% had some.

V lost 0 bases and J lost 0; bases outside the gene matches: 7. This CDR3 is built from 17 residues. Germline CDR1 and CDR2: SGHNT and YYREEE (reference sequence). Clones were sequenced by immunoSEQ multiplex PCR, and TCRdb holds only the in-frame ones, with some missing. The repertoire holds fewer than 100,000 clones, with approximately 86% as singletons. The chain links TRBV5-4 to TRBJ2-3; 7 nucleotides align to TRBD2. The sequencing used CD4+ or CD8+ T cells sorted from blood, collected in a trial of the OX40 agonist ivuxolimab. The clonotype originates from an adult with an advanced solid tumor such as melanoma, head and neck, liver or kidney cancer. CDR3: CASSLGRGSGSTDTQYF. The CDR3 nucleotides read TGTGCCAGCAGCTTGGGCCGTGGTAGCGGGAGCACAGATACGCAGTATTTT. Variable domain in full (rest from reference TRBV5-4 and TRBJ2-3): ETGVTQSPTHLIKTRGQQVTLRCSSQSGHNTVSWYQQALGQGPQFIFQYYREEENGRGNFPPRFSGLQFPNYSSELNVNALELDDSALYLCASSLGRGSGSTDTQYFGPGTRLTVL.